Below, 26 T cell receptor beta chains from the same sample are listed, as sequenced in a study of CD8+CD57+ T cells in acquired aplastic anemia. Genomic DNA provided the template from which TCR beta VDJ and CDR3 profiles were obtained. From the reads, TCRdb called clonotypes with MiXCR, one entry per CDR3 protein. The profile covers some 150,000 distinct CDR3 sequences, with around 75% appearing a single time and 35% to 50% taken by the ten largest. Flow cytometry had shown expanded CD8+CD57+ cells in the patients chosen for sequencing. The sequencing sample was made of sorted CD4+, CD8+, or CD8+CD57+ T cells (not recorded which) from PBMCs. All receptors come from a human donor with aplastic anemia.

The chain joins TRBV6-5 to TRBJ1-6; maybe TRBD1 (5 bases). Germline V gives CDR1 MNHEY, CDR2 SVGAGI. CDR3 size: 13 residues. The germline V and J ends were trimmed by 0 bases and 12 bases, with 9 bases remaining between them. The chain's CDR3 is CASSYSRGGPLHF. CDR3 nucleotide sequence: TGTGCCAGCAGTTACTCGAGGGGAGGACCCCTCCACTTT.

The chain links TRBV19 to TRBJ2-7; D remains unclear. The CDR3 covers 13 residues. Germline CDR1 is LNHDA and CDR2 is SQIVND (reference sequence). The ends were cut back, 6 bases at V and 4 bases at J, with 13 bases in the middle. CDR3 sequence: CASRPGVGYEQYF. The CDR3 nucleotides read TGTGCCAGTAGACCAGGCGTCGGGTACGAGCAGTACTTC. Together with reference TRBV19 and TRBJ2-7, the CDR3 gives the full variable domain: DGGITQSPKYLFRKEGQNVTLSCEQNLNHDAMYWYRQDPGQGLRLIYYSQIVNDFQKGDIAEGYSVSREKKESFPLTVTSAQKNPTAFYLCASRPGVGYEQYFGPGTRLTVT.

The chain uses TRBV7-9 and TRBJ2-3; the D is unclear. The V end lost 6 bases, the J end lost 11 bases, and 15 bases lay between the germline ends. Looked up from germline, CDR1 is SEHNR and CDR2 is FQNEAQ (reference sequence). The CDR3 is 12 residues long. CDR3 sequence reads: CASSQPSGGQYF. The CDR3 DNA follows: TGTGCCAGCAGTCAACCGTCGGGCGGGCAGTATTTT.

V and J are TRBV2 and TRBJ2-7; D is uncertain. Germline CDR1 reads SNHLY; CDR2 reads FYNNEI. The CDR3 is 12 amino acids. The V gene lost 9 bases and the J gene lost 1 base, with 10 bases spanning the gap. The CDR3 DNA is TGTGCCAGGCTCCCGAGTTCCTACGAGCAGTACTTC. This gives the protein CARLPSSYEQYF.

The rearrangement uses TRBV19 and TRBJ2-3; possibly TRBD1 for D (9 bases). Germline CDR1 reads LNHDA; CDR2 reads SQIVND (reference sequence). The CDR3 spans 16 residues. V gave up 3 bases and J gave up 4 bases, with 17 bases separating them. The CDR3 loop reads CASSIGGGQGADTQYF. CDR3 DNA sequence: TGTGCCAGTAGTATCGGGGGGGGACAGGGAGCAGATACGCAGTATTTT.

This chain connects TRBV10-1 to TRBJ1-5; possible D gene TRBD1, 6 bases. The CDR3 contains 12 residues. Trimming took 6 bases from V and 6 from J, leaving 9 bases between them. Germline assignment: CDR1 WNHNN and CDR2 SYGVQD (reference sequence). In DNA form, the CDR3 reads TGCGCCAGCAGGAACAGGGTTCAGCCCCAGCATTTT. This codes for CASRNRVQPQHF.

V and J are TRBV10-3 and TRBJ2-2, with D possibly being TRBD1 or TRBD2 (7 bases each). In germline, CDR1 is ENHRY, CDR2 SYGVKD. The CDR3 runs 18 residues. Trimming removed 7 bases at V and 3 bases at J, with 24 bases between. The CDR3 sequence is CAITPGQLGLADTGELFF. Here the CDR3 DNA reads TGTGCCATCACTCCGGGACAGCTGGGGCTAGCGGACACCGGGGAGCTGTTTTTT.

Written as DNA, the CDR3 is TGTGCCAGCAGTTTAAGGATCCCAGATACGCAGTATTTT. It translates to CASSLRIPDTQYF. V and J are TRBV27 and TRBJ2-3; D gene unclear. Trimming stripped 2 bases from V and 4 bases from J, with 7 bases between. Germline CDR1 is MNHEY and CDR2 is SMNVEV (reference sequence). CDR3 length: 13 amino acids.

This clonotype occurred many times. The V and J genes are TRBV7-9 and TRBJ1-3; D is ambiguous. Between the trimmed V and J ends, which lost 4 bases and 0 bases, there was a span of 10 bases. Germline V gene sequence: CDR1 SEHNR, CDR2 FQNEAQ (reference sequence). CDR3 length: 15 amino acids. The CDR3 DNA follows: TGTGCCAGCAGCTACCGGGTCCTCTCTGGAAACACCATATATTTT. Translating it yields CASSYRVLSGNTIYF. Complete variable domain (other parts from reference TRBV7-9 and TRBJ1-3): DTGVSQNPRHKITKRGQNVTFRCDPISEHNRLYWYRQTLGQGPEFLTYFQNEAQLEKSRLLSDRFSAERPKGSFSTLEIQRTEQGDSAMYLCASSYRVLSGNTIYFGEGSWLTVV.

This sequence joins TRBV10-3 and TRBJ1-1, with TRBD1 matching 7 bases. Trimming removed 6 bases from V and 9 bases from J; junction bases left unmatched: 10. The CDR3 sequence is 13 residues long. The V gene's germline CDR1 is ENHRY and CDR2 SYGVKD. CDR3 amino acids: CAIRGGQRIQAFF. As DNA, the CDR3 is TGTGCCATCAGGGGGGGACAGAGAATACAAGCTTTCTTT.

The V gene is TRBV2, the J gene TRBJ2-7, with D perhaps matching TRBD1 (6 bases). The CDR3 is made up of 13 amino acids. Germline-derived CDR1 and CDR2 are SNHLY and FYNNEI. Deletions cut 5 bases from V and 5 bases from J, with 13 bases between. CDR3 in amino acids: CASSLQGTDEQYF. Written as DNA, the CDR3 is TGTGCCAGCAGTCTACAGGGAACGGACGAGCAGTACTTC. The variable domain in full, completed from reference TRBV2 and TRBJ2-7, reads EPEVTQTPSHQVTQMGQEVILRCVPISNHLYFYWYRQILGQKVEFLVSFYNNEISEKSEIFDDQFSVERPDGSNFTLKIRSTKLEDSAMYFCASSLQGTDEQYFGPGTRLTVT.

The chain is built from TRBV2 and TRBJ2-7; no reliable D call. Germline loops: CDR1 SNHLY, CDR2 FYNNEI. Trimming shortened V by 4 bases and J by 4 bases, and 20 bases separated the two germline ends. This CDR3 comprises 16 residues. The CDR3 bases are TGTGCCAGCAGTGCCGCCTCACTCCCACGGCAGTACGAGCAGTACTTC. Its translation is CASSAASLPRQYEQYF.

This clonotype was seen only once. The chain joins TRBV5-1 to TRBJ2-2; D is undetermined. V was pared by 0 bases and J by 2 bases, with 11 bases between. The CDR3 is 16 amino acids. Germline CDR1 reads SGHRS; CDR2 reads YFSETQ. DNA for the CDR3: TGCGCCAGCAGCTTGGCCCCAGTGGATAACACCGGGGAGCTGTTTTTT. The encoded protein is CASSLAPVDNTGELFF.

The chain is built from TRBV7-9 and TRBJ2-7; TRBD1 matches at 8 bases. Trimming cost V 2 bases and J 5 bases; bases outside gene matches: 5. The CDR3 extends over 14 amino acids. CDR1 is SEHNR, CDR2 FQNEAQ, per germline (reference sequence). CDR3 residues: CASSLMQGAHEQYF. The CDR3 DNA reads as TGTGCCAGCAGCTTAATGCAGGGGGCCCACGAGCAGTACTTC.

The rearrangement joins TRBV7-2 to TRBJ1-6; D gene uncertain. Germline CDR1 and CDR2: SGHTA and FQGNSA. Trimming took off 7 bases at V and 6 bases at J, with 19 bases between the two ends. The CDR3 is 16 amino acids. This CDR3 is CASNPERVGANSPLHF. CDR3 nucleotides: TGTGCCAGCAACCCCGAGCGGGTAGGAGCTAATTCACCCCTCCACTTT.

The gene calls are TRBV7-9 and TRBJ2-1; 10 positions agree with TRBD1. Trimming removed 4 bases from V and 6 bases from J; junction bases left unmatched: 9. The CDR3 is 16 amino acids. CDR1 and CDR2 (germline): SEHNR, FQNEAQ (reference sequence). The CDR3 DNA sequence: TGTGCCAGCAGCTCTCCGGGACAGGGGTTCGTCAATGAGCAGTTCTTC. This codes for CASSSPGQGFVNEQFF.

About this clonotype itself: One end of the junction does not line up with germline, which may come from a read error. The DNA for the CDR3 is TGTGCCACCAGCAGAGGACCTGGGGTCTCCGAGCGGTACTTC. As protein: CATSRGPGVSERYF. The rearrangement uses TRBV15 and TRBJ2-7, with no clear D. There are 14 residues in the CDR3. The V gene's germline CDR1 is LNHNV and CDR2 YYDKDF (reference sequence).

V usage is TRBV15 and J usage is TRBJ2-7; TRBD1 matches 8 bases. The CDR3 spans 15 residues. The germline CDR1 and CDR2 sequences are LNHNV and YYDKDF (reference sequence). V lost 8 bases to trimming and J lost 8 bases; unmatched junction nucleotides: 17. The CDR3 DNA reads TGTGCCACCGGGAGTGTTGGACAGGGAACCGTCAAGCAGTACTTC. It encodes CATGSVGQGTVKQYF.

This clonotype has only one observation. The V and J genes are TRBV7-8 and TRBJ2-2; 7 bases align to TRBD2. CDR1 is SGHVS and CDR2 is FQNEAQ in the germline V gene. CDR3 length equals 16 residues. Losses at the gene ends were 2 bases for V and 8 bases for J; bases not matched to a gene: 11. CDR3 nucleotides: TGTGCCAGCAGCTTAAATTCTCTCGGCGGGAGAGGGGAGCTGTTTTTT. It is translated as CASSLNSLGGRGELFF. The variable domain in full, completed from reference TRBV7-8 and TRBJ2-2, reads GAGVSQSPRYKVAKRGQDVALRCDPISGHVSLFWYQQALGQGPEFLTYFQNEAQLDKSGLPSDRFFAERPEGSVSTLKIQRTQQEDSAVYLCASSLNSLGGRGELFFGEGSRLTVL.

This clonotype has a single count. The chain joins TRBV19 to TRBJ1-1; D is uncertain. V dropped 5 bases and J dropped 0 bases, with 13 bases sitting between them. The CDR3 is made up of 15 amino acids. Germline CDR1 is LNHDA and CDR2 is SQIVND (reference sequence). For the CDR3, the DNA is TGTGCCAGTAGTCTGGCAGGTGATTTGAACACTGAAGCTTTCTTT. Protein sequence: CASSLAGDLNTEAFF.

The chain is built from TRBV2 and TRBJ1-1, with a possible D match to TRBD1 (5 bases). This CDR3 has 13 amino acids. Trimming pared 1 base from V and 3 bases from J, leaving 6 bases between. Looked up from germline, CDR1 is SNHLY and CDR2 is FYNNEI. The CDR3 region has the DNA TGTGCCAGCAGTGAAGGGGGGTACACTGAAGCTTTCTTT. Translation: CASSEGGYTEAFF. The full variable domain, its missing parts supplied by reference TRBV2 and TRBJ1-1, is EPEVTQTPSHQVTQMGQEVILRCVPISNHLYFYWYRQILGQKVEFLVSFYNNEISEKSEIFDDQFSVERPDGSNFTLKIRSTKLEDSAMYFCASSEGGYTEAFFGQGTRLTVV.

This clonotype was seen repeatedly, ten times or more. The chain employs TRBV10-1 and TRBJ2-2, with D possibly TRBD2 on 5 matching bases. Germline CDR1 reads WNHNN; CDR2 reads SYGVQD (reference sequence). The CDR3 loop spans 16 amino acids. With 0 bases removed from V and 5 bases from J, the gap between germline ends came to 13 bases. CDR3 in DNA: TGCGCCAGCAGTGAGTCGAGCCGGGGTTGGACCGGGGAGCTGTTTTTT. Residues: CASSESSRGWTGELFF.

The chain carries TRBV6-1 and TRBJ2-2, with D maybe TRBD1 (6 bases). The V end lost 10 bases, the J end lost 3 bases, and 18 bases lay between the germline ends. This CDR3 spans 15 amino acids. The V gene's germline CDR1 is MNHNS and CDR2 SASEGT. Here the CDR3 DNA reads TGTGCCATCAGAGGCCGGGACACCGACACCGGGGAGCTGTTTTTT. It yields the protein CAIRGRDTDTGELFF.

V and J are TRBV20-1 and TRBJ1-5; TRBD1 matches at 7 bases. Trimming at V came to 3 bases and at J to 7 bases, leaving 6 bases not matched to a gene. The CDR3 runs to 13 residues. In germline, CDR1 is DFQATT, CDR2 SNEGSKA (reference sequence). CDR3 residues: CSARTGIGQPQHF. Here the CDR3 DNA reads TGCAGTGCTAGGACAGGGATCGGACAGCCCCAGCATTTT.

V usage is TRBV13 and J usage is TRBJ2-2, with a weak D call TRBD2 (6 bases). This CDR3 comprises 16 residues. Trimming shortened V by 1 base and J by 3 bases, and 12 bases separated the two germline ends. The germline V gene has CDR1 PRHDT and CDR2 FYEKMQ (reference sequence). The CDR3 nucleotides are TGTGCCAGCAGCTTAGACGGGAGAGGGTACACCGGGGAGCTGTTTTTT. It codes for CASSLDGRGYTGELFF.

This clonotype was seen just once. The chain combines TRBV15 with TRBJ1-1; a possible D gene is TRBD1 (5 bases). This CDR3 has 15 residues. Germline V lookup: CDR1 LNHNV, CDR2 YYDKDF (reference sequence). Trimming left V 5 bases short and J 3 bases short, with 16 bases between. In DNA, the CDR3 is TGTGCCACCAGCGTCGGGATTGGGGGTCACACTGAAGCTTTCTTT. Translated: CATSVGIGGHTEAFF.